The 12 T cell receptor beta chains in this list originate from one sample, sequenced in a study of OX40 agonist ivuxolimab in advanced cancers. Generated by immunoSEQ multiplex PCR, the TCRdb table keeps only in-frame clones and is missing some. Of approximately 70,000 clones in the sample, about nine tenths were seen once. The sample in question was CD4+ or CD8+ T cells sorted from blood, obtained in a trial of the OX40 agonist ivuxolimab. These receptors were obtained from an adult with an advanced solid tumor such as melanoma, head and neck, liver or kidney cancer.

The chain employs TRBV13 and TRBJ1-3; 9 bases agree with TRBD1. This CDR3 has 15 residues. V lost 5 bases and J lost 3; bases outside the gene matches: 5. The V gene's germline CDR1 is PRHDT and CDR2 FYEKMQ (reference sequence). This chain's CDR3 is CASSTQGAVGNTIYF. The CDR3 DNA sequence: TGTGCCAGCAGCACACAGGGGGCAGTTGGAAACACCATATATTTT.

The CDR3 spells CASVEGGYYEQYF. CDR3 nucleotides: TGTGCCAGCGTAGAGGGAGGGTACTACGAGCAGTACTTC. The J gene is TRBJ2-7, the V gene TRBV28; TRBD2 matches 7 bases. Germline V CDR1 and CDR2: MDHEN, SYDVKM. V was pared by 8 bases and J by 3 bases, with 7 bases of the junction left unmatched. CDR3 length: 13 amino acids.

DNA of the CDR3: TGTGCCAGCAGTTTGGGGGGGGCCCTCTGGAACACTGAAGCTTTCTTT. Translated, it gives CASSLGGALWNTEAFF. The gene calls are TRBV28 and TRBJ1-1; a possible D gene is TRBD1 (6 bases). Trimming pared 3 bases from V and 1 base from J, leaving 15 bases between. Germline assignment: CDR1 MDHEN and CDR2 SYDVKM. This CDR3 is 16 amino acids long.

V is TRBV19 and J is TRBJ2-2; 7 nucleotides agree with TRBD2. Germline assignment: CDR1 LNHDA and CDR2 SQIVND (reference sequence). The CDR3 totals 17 residues. V shed 3 bases, J shed 2 bases, and the junction held 9 bases outside the gene matches. This CDR3 is CASSIGGLAGNTGELFF. The CDR3 nucleotides are TGTGCCAGTAGTATTGGGGGGTTAGCGGGTAACACCGGGGAGCTGTTTTTT.

This chain uses TRBV20-1 with TRBJ1-1; D remains unclear. The CDR3 loop spans 11 amino acids. The V end lost 5 bases, the J end lost 3 bases, and 7 bases lay between the germline ends. Germline-derived CDR1 and CDR2 are DFQATT and SNEGSKA (reference sequence). Here the CDR3 reads CSARAYTEAFF. The CDR3 DNA reads as TGCAGTGCTCGGGCTTACACTGAAGCTTTCTTT.

This clone was counted between two and nine times. The chain couples TRBV2 to TRBJ2-7; 12 positions agree with TRBD2. There are 15 residues in the CDR3. Germline loops: CDR1 SNHLY, CDR2 FYNNEI. V was clipped by 6 bases and J by 3 bases; unmatched bases: 6. The CDR3 nucleotides are TGTGCCAGCAGCCCCCTAGCGGGAGGGGGCTACGAGCAGTACTTC. Translating it yields CASSPLAGGGYEQYF.

This clone came up once. The chain employs TRBV5-6 and TRBJ2-5, with D tentatively TRBD1 (6 bases). This CDR3 spans 13 amino acids. Germline CDR1 reads SGHDT; CDR2 reads YYEEEE. Trimming stripped 2 bases from V and 4 bases from J, with 9 bases between. CDR3 loop: CASSFQGRETQYF. CDR3 DNA: TGTGCCAGCAGCTTTCAGGGGAGAGAGACCCAGTACTTC.

The rearrangement uses TRBV27 and TRBJ2-1; a possible D gene is TRBD1 (6 bases). The length of the CDR3 is 15 residues. Germline V gene sequence: CDR1 MNHEY, CDR2 SMNVEV (reference sequence). V lost 4 bases, J lost 4 bases, and 14 bases lay in between. The CDR3 region is CASSSRTGFYNEQFF. As DNA, the CDR3 is TGTGCCAGCAGTTCACGTACAGGGTTTTACAATGAGCAGTTCTTC.

Many counts were recorded for this clone. The CDR3 reads CASSLTVTYEQYF. CDR3 nucleotide sequence: TGCGCCAGCAGCTTGACAGTTACCTACGAGCAGTACTTC. V and J are TRBV5-1 and TRBJ2-7; D is unclear. The V gene lost 1 base and the J gene lost 2 bases, with 7 bases spanning the gap. This CDR3 contains 13 residues. Looked up from germline, CDR1 is SGHRS and CDR2 is YFSETQ.

V and J are TRBV28 and TRBJ2-1, with D possibly TRBD2 on 5 matching bases. The V gene lost 6 bases and the J gene lost 10 bases, with 22 bases spanning the gap. The CDR3 extends over 15 amino acids. Germline CDR1 and CDR2: MDHEN and SYDVKM. CDR3 sequence reads: CASSPSSGEGREQFF. CDR3 DNA: TGTGCCAGCAGCCCGTCGAGCGGCGAGGGCAGGGAGCAGTTCTTC.

The chain's CDR3 is CASSEGLTLYGYTF. The CDR3, as DNA: TGTGCCAGCAGTGAAGGGCTCACGCTCTATGGCTACACCTTC. The chain couples TRBV2 to TRBJ1-2; D is unclear. The V end was cut by 1 base, the J end by 4 bases, with 10 bases between. From germline, CDR1 is SNHLY and CDR2 FYNNEI. The length of the CDR3 is 14 residues.

The chain couples TRBV6-1 to TRBJ1-2, with D maybe TRBD1 (6 bases). The CDR3 loop spans 14 amino acids. The germline CDR1 and CDR2 sequences are MNHNS and SASEGT. With 7 bases removed from V and 1 base from J, the gap between germline ends came to 13 bases. DNA for the CDR3: TGTGCCAGCACCCCGCAGGGGCATAACTATGGCTACACCTTC. This gives the protein CASTPQGHNYGYTF.